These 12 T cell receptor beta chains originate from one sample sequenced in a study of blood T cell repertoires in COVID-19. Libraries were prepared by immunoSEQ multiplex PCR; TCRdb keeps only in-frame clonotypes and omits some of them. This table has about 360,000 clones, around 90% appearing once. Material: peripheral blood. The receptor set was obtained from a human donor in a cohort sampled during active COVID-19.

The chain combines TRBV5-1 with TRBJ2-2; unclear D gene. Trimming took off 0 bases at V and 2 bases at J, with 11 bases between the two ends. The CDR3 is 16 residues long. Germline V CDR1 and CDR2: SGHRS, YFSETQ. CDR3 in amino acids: CASSLVAARNTGELFF. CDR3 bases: TGCGCCAGCAGCTTGGTCGCGGCCCGAAACACCGGGGAGCTGTTTTTT.

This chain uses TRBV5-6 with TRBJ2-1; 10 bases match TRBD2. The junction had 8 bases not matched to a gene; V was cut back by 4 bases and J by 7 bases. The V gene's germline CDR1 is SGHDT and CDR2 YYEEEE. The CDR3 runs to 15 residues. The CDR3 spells CASSPLAGAGNEQFF. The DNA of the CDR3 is TGTGCCAGCAGCCCTCTAGCGGGGGCGGGTAATGAGCAGTTCTTC.

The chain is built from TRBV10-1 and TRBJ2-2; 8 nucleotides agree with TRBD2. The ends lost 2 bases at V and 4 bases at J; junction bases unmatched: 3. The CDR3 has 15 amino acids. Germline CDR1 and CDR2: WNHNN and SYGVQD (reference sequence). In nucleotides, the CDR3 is TGCGCCAGCAGTGAGAAAGCGGGAGTCACCGGGGAGCTGTTTTTT. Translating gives CASSEKAGVTGELFF.

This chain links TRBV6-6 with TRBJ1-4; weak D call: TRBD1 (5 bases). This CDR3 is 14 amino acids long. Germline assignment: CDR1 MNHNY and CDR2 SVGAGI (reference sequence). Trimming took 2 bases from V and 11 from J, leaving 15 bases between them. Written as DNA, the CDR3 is TGTGCCAGCAGTTACACGCTAGGGGTGGGTAAACTGTTTTTT. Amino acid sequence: CASSYTLGVGKLFF.

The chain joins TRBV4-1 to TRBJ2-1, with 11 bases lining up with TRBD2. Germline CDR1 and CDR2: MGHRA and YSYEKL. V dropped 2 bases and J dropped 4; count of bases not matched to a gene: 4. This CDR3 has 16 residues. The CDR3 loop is CASSQTGTSGYNEQFF. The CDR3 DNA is TGCGCCAGCAGCCAAACCGGGACTAGCGGTTACAATGAGCAGTTCTTC.

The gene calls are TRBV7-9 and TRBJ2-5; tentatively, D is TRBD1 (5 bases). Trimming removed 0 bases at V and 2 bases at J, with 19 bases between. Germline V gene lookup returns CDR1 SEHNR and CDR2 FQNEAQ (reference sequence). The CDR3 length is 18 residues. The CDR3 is CASSLAPKGALSQETQYF. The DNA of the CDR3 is TGTGCCAGCAGCTTAGCCCCCAAAGGGGCCCTATCACAAGAGACCCAGTACTTC. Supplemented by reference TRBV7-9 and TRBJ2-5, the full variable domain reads DTGVSQNPRHKITKRGQNVTFRCDPISEHNRLYWYRQTLGQGPEFLTYFQNEAQLEKSRLLSDRFSAERPKGSFSTLEIQRTEQGDSAMYLCASSLAPKGALSQETQYFGPGTRLLVL.

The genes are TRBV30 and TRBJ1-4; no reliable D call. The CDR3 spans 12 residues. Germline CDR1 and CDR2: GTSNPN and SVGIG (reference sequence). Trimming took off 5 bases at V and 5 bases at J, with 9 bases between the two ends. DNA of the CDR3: TGTGCCTGGCAGGCGACGAATGAAAAACTGTTTTTT. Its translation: CAWQATNEKLFF.

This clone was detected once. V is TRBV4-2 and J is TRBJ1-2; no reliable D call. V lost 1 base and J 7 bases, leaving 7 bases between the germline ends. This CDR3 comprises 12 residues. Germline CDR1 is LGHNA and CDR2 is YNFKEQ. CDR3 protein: CASSQGLSGYTF. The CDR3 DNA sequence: TGTGCCAGCAGCCAAGGACTAAGTGGCTACACCTTC.

CDR3 sequence (DNA): TGTGCCAGCCGGGAGGGGACAGGGGGTGGGGAGACCCAGTACTTC. Its protein is CASREGTGGGETQYF. The gene calls are TRBV6-5 and TRBJ2-5, with TRBD1 matching 11 bases. With 8 bases clipped from V and 5 bases from J, the junction kept 10 bases outside the gene matches. This CDR3 contains 15 residues. Germline CDR1 MNHEY, CDR2 SVGAGI.

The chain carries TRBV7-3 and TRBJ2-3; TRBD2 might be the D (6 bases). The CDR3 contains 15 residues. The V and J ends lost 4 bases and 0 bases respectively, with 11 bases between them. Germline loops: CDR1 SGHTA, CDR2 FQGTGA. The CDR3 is CASSSGGASTDTQYF. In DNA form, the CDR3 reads TGTGCCAGCAGCTCCGGGGGTGCTAGCACAGATACGCAGTATTTT. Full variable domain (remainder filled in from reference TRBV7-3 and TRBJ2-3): GAGVSQTPSNKVTEKGKYVELRCDPISGHTALYWYRQSLGQGPEFLIYFQGTGAADDSGLPNDRFFAVRPEGSVSTLKIQRTERGDSAVYLCASSSGGASTDTQYFGPGTRLTVL.

The CDR3 loop is CASSTRETNTGELFF. The CDR3 DNA sequence: TGTGCCAGCAGTACCCGGGAGACCAACACCGGGGAGCTGTTTTTT. The chain employs TRBV2 and TRBJ2-2, with a weak D call TRBD2 (6 bases). Between the trimmed V and J ends, which lost 5 bases and 2 bases, there was a span of 12 bases. The CDR3 totals 15 residues. The germline CDR1 and CDR2 sequences are SNHLY and FYNNEI.

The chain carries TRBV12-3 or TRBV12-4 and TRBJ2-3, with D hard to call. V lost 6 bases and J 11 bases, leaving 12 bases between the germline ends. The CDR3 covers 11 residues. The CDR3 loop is CASSPTDLQYF. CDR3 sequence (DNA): TGTGCCAGCAGCCCGACCGACTTGCAGTATTTT.